The clone carrying this T cell receptor (beta chain) has only a few counts. What it binds is unknown. Extraction and reverse transcription of RNA yielded cDNA as the sequencing template. Here immunoSEQ multiplex PCR was the method, and the copy in TCRdb shows in-frame clones only, minus some. Of about 30,000 clones in the sample, around 62% were seen once. The data are from a study of CD8+ T cells in alopecia areata. Study observations and caveats: Especially in alopecia totalis/universalis, lesional scalp showed greater clonality than normal scalp did.

This TCR derives from a human donor with alopecia areata. Sequenced material: NKG2D-high CD8+ T cells sorted from blood.

CDR3 protein: CASSSLQPYYEQYF. CDR3 nucleotide sequence: TGTGCCAGCAGCTCATTACAGCCCTACTACGAGCAGTACTTC. V and J are TRBV7-9 and TRBJ2-7; no firm D call. In germline, CDR1 is SEHNR, CDR2 FQNEAQ (reference sequence). V was trimmed by 4 bases and J by 3 bases, leaving 13 bases between them. The CDR3 is 14 residues long.